This T cell receptor beta chain was obtained from a study of breast tumors, draining lymph nodes, adjacent tissues. The study's findings and limits: Data fit most tumor T cells coming from lymph node, expanding in tumor. The lymph node origin of tumor T cells was framed as consistent with a hypothesis, not demonstrated. Tumor repertoires ranked between lymph nodes and nontumor tissue in diversity, with V and J gene preferences. Luminal-like breast cancer showed significantly higher tumor–nontumor repertoire similarity than basal-like.

From germline, CDR1 is MNHNS and CDR2 SASEGT. The CDR3 extends over 12 amino acids. V was cut by 7 bases and J by 3 bases, with 9 bases left in between. With respect to this clonotype: As yet, its antigen is unknown.

Axillary draining lymph nodes of breast cancer patients supplied the node samples. MiXCR, run by TCRdb on the multiplex PCR reads, gives a single entry per CDR3 protein. The top ten clones hold approximately 3.6% of a sample with some 250,000 distinct CDR3 sequences, nearly 35% of them seen once. The chain is built from TRBV6-1 and TRBJ1-1, with a possible D match to TRBD1 (5 bases). The clonotype was recovered from a female donor with breast cancer. Some clones in this sample may be carry-over from other donors' samples. Sample: axillary lymph node tissue. CDR3 amino acids: CASNQGYTEAFF. CDR3 coding DNA: TGTGCCAGCAATCAGGGATACACTGAAGCTTTCTTT.